The sequence of this T cell receptor (beta chain) was determined in a study of cytomegalovirus exposure and HLA in healthy donors listed by TCRdb under 2017. Turning to the overall study: According to an earlier analysis of several hundred of the donors, about 179 million T cells yielded 90 million to 140 million unique TCR beta sequences and 250 to 350 Gb of sequence data. An early release covering roughly 640 HLA-typed donors comprised about 310 gigabases of sequencing data and 65 million to 100 million unique TCR sequences. The genetic ancestry cluster associated with self-reported Caucasian donors included approximately 85% of the roughly 400 genotyped donors. The aim of the study was to test whether cataloging public T cell receptors could identify signatures of past pathogen exposure. The study used immunosequencing to profile the T cell repertoires of some 600 subjects and linked those repertoires to cytomegalovirus serostatus. A separate validation cohort of some 130 different subjects was used in addition to the roughly 670-subject first cohort. High-throughput TCR immunosequencing, statistical association of individual TCRs with disease status, and machine learning were combined to predict cytomegalovirus infection status. A later analysis re-analyzed previously published TCR beta repertoires from about 730 donors and added high-resolution HLA genotyping to study TCR occurrence patterns. Rather than drawing on any new phenotypic data, the later analysis identified candidate immune exposures from TCR beta sequences and the way those sequences occurred across donors. To decide whether each TCR beta V gene segment behaved as functional or pseudogenic, an earlier analysis of approximately 620 of the donors relied on high-throughput TCR beta sequencing. Donor age, sex, ethnicity and CMV serostatus were compiled together with the repertoire data. In a later genetic analysis, genome-wide SNP genotypes for about 55% of the roughly 700 donors were used, and that subset was treated as a discovery cohort. All discovery cohort repertoires had been generated using a single sequencing platform. HLA typing covered class I and class II loci at four-digit resolution. The number of donors typed differed by locus, with about 629-640 for A, B, C, DRB1 and DQB1, around 500 for DQA1, over 600 for DPA1, and some 440 for DPB1. Because of strong linkage in the cohort, roughly five DR-DQ haplotypes were treated as single units for association and clustering. On average, 235,054 unique TCR beta nucleotide sequences were sequenced per donor among a few hundred genotyped donors of the cohort, with 15% to 20% of those sequences being non-productive.

What the research found in general, with its limitations: In both the original and validation cohorts, the classifier was reported to diagnose cytomegalovirus status with high specificity and sensitivity. Linkage disequilibrium might explain the correlated functional status among segregating V segments, but an unknown experimental factor could not be excluded. The presence/absence analyses assumed that sequencing depth was roughly uniform across donors, and that assumption may not be true. A further reported finding was that TCR beta sequences accurately predicted the HLA-A and HLA-B alleles for most subjects in the first cohort. An association between a missense DCLRE1C variant and V-gene and J-gene trimming of TCR beta chains was found in a later genetic analysis and replicated in an independent cohort. Most TCR sequences were observed very rarely across donors, whereas some public TCRs were present in many individuals. When HLA alleles, especially DR and DQ, strongly co-occurred, attributing TCR associations to individual alleles was difficult. The only immune exposure information available for the cohort was CMV serostatus. Some IMGT-functional V segments, including TRBV6-2 and TRBV6-3, could not be told apart with the 87-base-pair reads, so those segments were excluded. In vitro tests confirmed that a few of the cytomegalovirus-associated TCR beta chains recognize cytomegalovirus antigens. Because counts were too low, roughly 18 rarely observed V segments, including chromosome 9 orphons, were left out of the earlier analysis of a few hundred of the donors. HLA typing was unavailable for some donors at each locus, so association tests used only the typed subset. Compared with equally common non-associated chains, HLA-associated TCR beta chains in a later analysis were more clonally expanded and had lower generation probabilities. According to a later analysis, parvovirus B19, influenza, CMV and Epstein-Barr virus appeared linked to several top co-occurrence clusters. Compared with the approximately 670-donor mean, donors in an Asian-associated ancestry cluster had fewer N-insertions in productive TCRs, according to a later genetic analysis. Specific HLA alleles were associated with 16,951 TCR beta sequences at a false discovery rate of 0.05 in a later analysis. In this cohort, only TCR beta chains were sequenced, and detectable features were limited by the absence of alpha or paired-chain data. In a later analysis, the rate of TCR association differed among HLA loci, with DRB1 alleles having the most associated TCRs and HLA-C alleles having the fewest. A cluster of highly shared sequence variants was judged likely to be a technical artifact of the sequencing pipeline. A later analysis found that most CMV-associated TCR beta chains appeared HLA-restricted, with HLA associations seemingly driven largely by CMV exposure. In an earlier analysis of several hundred of the donors, most TCR beta V segments were observed in productive rearrangements about 87% or about 30% of the time, broadly matching IMGT annotations. The study gave a list of 150 to 200 TCR beta chains associated with cytomegalovirus. According to the authors, the approach could potentially be generalized to other disease states and immunological phenotypes.

The cohort comprised 710 or so healthy bone marrow donors. At the time of sampling, every cohort member was nominally healthy, though immune exposures that went unrecorded were likely present. The donor was CMV seronegative and was included in the group of around 320 seronegative cohort members. A peripheral blood sample was provided by each donor, and peripheral blood mononuclear cells were used for TCR beta sequencing. Genomic DNA extraction from the blood cell samples was performed with the Qiagen DNeasy Blood Extraction Kit. The method was the immunoSEQ multiplex PCR assay. The multiplex PCR relied on a mix of 60 forward primers for TCR Vbeta segments and 13 reverse primers for TCR Jbeta segments. A multiplex PCR assay on genomic DNA amplified the CDR3 region of rearranged TCR beta genes. Amplified TCR beta libraries were sequenced as 87-base-pair reads on the Illumina HiSeq System. From the authors' description of their analysis: In a later analysis, some 80 million unique TCR beta chains were counted across the 690 or so repertoires, and roughly 11 million of these chains were shared by at least two donors. A nearest-neighbor algorithm error-corrected the raw reads and collapsed the reads into unique sequences, merging closely related sequences to remove PCR and sequencing errors. V, D and J gene segments were assigned by aligning CDR3 sequences to IMGT reference sequences. For a sequence to be retained, a match of at least six nucleotides to both a V gene segment and a J gene segment was required. Rearrangements were classified as productive when the CDR3 lacked stop codons and remained in frame with V and J, and all other rearrangements were classified as non-productive. CDR3 was defined according to IMGT convention as the region running from the second conserved V-encoded cysteine to the conserved J-encoded phenylalanine. The earlier analysis of approximately 500 of the donors excluded sequences that lacked an unambiguous match to a single V gene segment. An earlier analysis of just under 600 of the donors called V segments functional above 56.7% productive rearrangements and segregating when the between-donor standard deviation exceeded 5%. To diagnose cytomegalovirus status from the catalog of TCR beta chain sequences, a statistical classification framework was built. In a later analysis, V and J genes were assigned by comparing TCR nucleotide sequences against IMGT/GENE-DB human TR gene sequences. The TCRdist pipeline was used in a later analysis to assign CDR3 sequences and most-parsimonious VDJ recombination scenarios. In a later analysis, each TCR beta chain was defined by its CDR3 amino acid sequence together with its V-gene family, and reads lacking a unique V-gene family were excluded. In a later analysis, fewer than 600 highly shared, low-generation-probability nucleotide sequences were removed to address suspected cross-contamination and a sequencing artifact. In a later analysis, a clonal expansion index was calculated for each public chain from normalized within-repertoire ranks of inferred template counts. A later analysis computed generation probabilities with a VDJ recombination model fitted to out-of-frame rearrangements, and checked the results against IGoR. A later analysis scored TCR-TCR, TCR-HLA and TCR-CMV co-occurrence with hypergeometric tests, applying a repertoire-size bias correction to TCR pairs. A later analysis estimated false discovery rates by permuting HLA or CMV assignments 20 times. A later analysis grouped co-occurring TCRs with DBSCAN, adding TCRdist sequence similarity when clustering within HLA-allele-positive subsets. Repertoires with fewer than 30,000 or more than 120,000 public chains, plus five repertoires with anomalous nucleotide sharing, were excluded from co-occurrence clustering. TCRdb carries this immuneACCESS record with in-frame sequences only. Its versions omit some clonotypes, under half of them owing to an unresolved V gene in the studies checked, with the rest unexplained. Clone size and V and J calls were adopted from that table, with D and trimming inferred from the DNA. This sample has 150,000 or so clones in its table, and roughly four fifths of those were observed once. The ten largest make up roughly 1.4% of the sample.

The cysteine opens and the phenylalanine closes a CDR3 of 16 amino acids. Just CDR3 DNA is preserved here, 48 bases in frame from base 1. V has 4 bases trimmed and J has 5 bases trimmed; junction bases matching no gene number 9. CDR1 and CDR2 (MNHEY, SMNVEV) derive from the germline V gene (reference sequence). On this clone itself: Its antigen target is currently unknown. No much larger clone exists at a distance of one base, and base qualities are not known.

The chain uses TRBV27 and TRBJ2-2, and TRBD1 matches 8 of the central bases. This clonotype originated in a middle-aged man in good health and CMV-seronegative. Source material: PBMCs. The nucleotide sequence reads TGTGCCAGCAGTTCCGACAGGGGAACGATAACCGGGGAGCTGTTTTTT. Its translation reads: CASSSDRGTITGELFF.